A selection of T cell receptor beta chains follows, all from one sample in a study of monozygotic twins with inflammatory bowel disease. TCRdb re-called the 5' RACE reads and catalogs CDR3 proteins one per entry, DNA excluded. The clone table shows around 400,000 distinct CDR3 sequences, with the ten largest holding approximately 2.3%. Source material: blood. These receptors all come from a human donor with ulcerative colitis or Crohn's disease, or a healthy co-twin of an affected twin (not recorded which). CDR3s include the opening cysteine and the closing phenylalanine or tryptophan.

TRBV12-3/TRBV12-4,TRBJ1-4,CASSLSRHPLGEKLFF
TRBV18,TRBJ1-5,CASSLRAPMVGQPQHF
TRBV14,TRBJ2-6,CASSHTLSLAGANVLTF
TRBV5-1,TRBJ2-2,CASSLGDRENGELFF
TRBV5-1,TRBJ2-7,CASSLAFREFYEQYF
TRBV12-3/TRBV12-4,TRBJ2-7,CASSPGLARTYEQYF
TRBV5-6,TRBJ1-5,CASSLDRGRRQPQHF
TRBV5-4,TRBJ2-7,CASSTQGGSYEQYF
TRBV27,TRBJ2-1,CASSIRGYEQFF
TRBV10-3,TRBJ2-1,CAITSDRGLNEQFF
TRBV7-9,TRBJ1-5,CASSLQGFNQPQHF
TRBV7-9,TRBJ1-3,CASGLTGPSSGNTIYF
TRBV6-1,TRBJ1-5,CASSTTGTGYDQPQHF
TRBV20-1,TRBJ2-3,CSARASGRGGNTQYF
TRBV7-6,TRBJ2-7,CASSPGFNYEQYF
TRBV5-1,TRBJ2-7,CASSVSGTRASGEQYF
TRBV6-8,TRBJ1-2,CASGARQRLFYGYTF
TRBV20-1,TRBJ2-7,CSARDGGRNEQYF
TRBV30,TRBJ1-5,CAWSGGGTQPQHF
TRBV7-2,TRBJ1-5,CASSLAVGLNQPQHF
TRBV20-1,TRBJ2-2,CSASAGGRIGGLFF
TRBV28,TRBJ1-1,CASSLLRGSPREAFF
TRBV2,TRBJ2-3,CASSEWLSGSSTDTQYF
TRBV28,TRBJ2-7,CASSSFGQGGYEQYF
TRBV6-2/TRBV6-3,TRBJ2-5,CASKNPGGRETQYF
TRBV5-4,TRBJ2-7,CASRGAGGTYEQYF
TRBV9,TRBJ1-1,CAPRGTGLSGTEAFF
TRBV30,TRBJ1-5,CAWSNKGQPNQPQHF
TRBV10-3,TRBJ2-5,CAISESSGLWQETQYF
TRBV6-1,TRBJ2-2,CASRITSGGFANTGELFF
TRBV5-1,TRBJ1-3,CASSLDVGSGNTIYF